This entry describes one T cell receptor beta chain. The CDR3 consists of 12 residues. Trimming left V 0 bases short and J 15 bases short, with 12 bases between. Germline-derived CDR1 and CDR2 are SGHVS and FQNEAQ. Original data processing: By means of reference gene primer amplification, nucleated cell counts were estimated. The method was immunoSEQ multiplex PCR; TCRdb's version includes in-frame clones alone and lacks a portion of them. V and J calls and clone size are copied from that table; D and trimming were computed from the DNA. Of about 200,000 clones detected, 89% appear once; the ten largest clones hold 2% to 2.5%. The data are from a study of blood T cell repertoires in COVID-19. Study summary: Samples taken during acute and convalescent COVID-19 were collected in the United States, Italy and Spain. Sources were T cells, B-cell-depleted T cells, or PBMCs; the material itself was cDNA or gDNA.

Participant ages covered 18 to 89 years across 25 or so US areas. The sequence came from a middle-aged woman with acute COVID-19. The V call is TRBV7-8, the J call TRBJ2-1; D remains unclear. The sample consisted of PBMCs or T cells enriched from blood (not recorded which). The CDR3 region is CASSLALGVRFF. DNA of the CDR3: TGTGCCAGCAGCTTAGCGCTCGGAGTTCGGTTCTTC.